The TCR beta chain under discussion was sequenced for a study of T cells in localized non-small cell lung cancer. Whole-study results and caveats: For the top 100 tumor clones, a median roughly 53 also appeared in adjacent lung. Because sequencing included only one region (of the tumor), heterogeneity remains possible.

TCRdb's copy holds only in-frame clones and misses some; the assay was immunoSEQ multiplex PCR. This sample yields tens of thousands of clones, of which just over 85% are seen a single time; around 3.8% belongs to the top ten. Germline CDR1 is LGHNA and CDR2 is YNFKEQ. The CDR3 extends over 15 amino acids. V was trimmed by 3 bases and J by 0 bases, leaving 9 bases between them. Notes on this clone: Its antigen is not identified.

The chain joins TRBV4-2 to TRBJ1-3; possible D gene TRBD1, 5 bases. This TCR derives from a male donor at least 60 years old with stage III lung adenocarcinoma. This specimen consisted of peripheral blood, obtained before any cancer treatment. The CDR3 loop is CASSQIGGSGNTIYF. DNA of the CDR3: TGTGCCAGCAGCCAGATCGGGGGCTCTGGAAACACCATATATTTT.